The 10 T cell receptor beta chains listed next were all sequenced from one sample in a study of blood T cell repertoires in COVID-19. Using immunoSEQ multiplex PCR, the repertoire was profiled, and TCRdb retains in-frame clones only, with some absent. The table lists 83,000 or so clones, 70% to 90% of them singletons. Material for sequencing was peripheral blood. These receptors all come from a man older than 75 with active or convalescent COVID-19.

The genes are TRBV28 and TRBJ1-2; D is perhaps TRBD1 (5 bases). The germline V gene encodes CDR1 MDHEN and CDR2 SYDVKM. The CDR3 sequence is 12 residues long. Trimming pared 3 bases from V and 5 bases from J, leaving 7 bases between. In DNA, the CDR3 is TGTGCCAGCAGTTTTCAGGGATATGGCTACACCTTC. Residues: CASSFQGYGYTF.

The genes are TRBV4-1 and TRBJ2-3; D is uncertain. Looked up from germline, CDR1 is MGHRA and CDR2 is YSYEKL. CDR3 length: 16 residues. The V end was cut by 4 bases, the J end by 2 bases, with 16 bases between. In DNA, the CDR3 is TGCGCCAGCAGCCCCGCGGTTCGAGCCGACACAGATACGCAGTATTTT. Protein sequence: CASSPAVRADTDTQYF.

This clone was seen just once. The rearrangement joins TRBV18 to TRBJ1-1, with D possibly matching TRBD1 (5 bases). V lost 6 bases, J lost 1 base, and 12 bases lay in between. Germline assignment: CDR1 KGHSH and CDR2 LQKENI. The length of the CDR3 is 14 residues. The CDR3 nucleotides are TGTGCCAGCTCCTTGACTCAGGGGAACACTGAAGCTTTCTTT. This sequence encodes CASSLTQGNTEAFF.

This sequence joins TRBV20-1 and TRBJ2-2; 7 positions agree with TRBD1. The CDR3 is made up of 14 amino acids. Germline CDR1 is DFQATT and CDR2 is SNEGSKA (reference sequence). J gave up 0 bases and V 3 bases, and 1 base lay outside the gene matches. The CDR3 protein is CSASQGANTGELFF. The CDR3, as DNA: TGCAGTGCTAGTCAGGGGGCGAACACCGGGGAGCTGTTTTTT.

The J gene is TRBJ2-1, the V gene TRBV7-8; 9 bases agree with TRBD1. The V and J ends lost 5 bases and 8 bases, in that order; junction bases with no gene match: 13. CDR1 is SGHVS and CDR2 is FQNEAQ in the germline V gene. The CDR3 has 16 residues. CDR3 residues: CASSRTGAVYLDEQFF. CDR3 DNA: TGTGCCAGCAGCAGGACAGGGGCCGTCTATTTGGATGAGCAGTTCTTC.

The DNA for the CDR3 is TGTGCCAGCAGGCCTCAGGGATCTAGCAATCAGCCCCAGCATTTT. Amino acid sequence: CASRPQGSSNQPQHF. The chain uses TRBV28 and TRBJ1-5; D may be TRBD1 (5 bases). V lost 6 bases, J lost 0 bases, and 12 bases lay in between. The CDR3 is made up of 15 amino acids. Germline V gives CDR1 MDHEN, CDR2 SYDVKM. The entire variable domain, with the rest obtained from reference TRBV28 and TRBJ1-5, is as follows: DVKVTQSSRYLVKRTGEKVFLECVQDMDHENMFWYRQDPGLGLRLIYFSYDVKMKEKGDIPEGYSVSREKKERFSLILESASTNQTSMYLCASRPQGSSNQPQHFGDGTRLSIL.

This chain links TRBV3-1 (or the pseudogene TRBV3-2) with TRBJ2-3, with D unresolved. Trimming took off 6 bases at V and 2 bases at J, with 6 bases between the two ends. Looked up from germline, CDR1 is LGHDT and CDR2 is YNNKEL (reference sequence). This CDR3 contains 12 residues. CDR3: CASRFNTDTQYF. The CDR3 DNA is TGTGCCAGCAGGTTCAACACAGATACGCAGTATTTT.

The chain has TRBV7-8 and TRBJ2-2; 8 bases match TRBD1. The length of the CDR3 is 15 residues. V was pared by 1 base and J by 6 bases, with 4 bases of the junction left unmatched. CDR1 and CDR2 (germline): SGHVS, FQNEAQ. DNA of the CDR3: TGTGCCAGCAGCTTAGAACAGGGGGTGTCCGGGGAGCTGTTTTTT. Its translation is CASSLEQGVSGELFF.

This rearrangement joins TRBV29-1 to TRBJ2-1; 7 nucleotides line up with TRBD1. This CDR3 is built from 13 residues. CDR1 and CDR2 from the germline V gene are SQVTM and ANQGSEA. With V trimmed by 4 bases and J by 5 bases, 5 bases remained unmatched. The CDR3 loop is CSVVGTADNEQFF. DNA of the CDR3: TGCAGCGTTGTGGGGACAGCAGACAATGAGCAGTTCTTC.

The rearrangement links TRBV28 to TRBJ1-2; D unresolved. This CDR3 spans 13 amino acids. The V and J ends lost 5 bases and 4 bases respectively, with 11 bases between them. The germline V gene encodes CDR1 MDHEN and CDR2 SYDVKM. DNA of the CDR3: TGTGCCAGCAGTCCCCGACACATCTATGGCTACACCTTC. Its protein product is CASSPRHIYGYTF.